This T cell receptor beta chain was retrieved from a study of cytomegalovirus exposure and HLA in healthy donors. General study findings and limits: Several of the most significant clusters were apparently associated with common viral pathogens in a later analysis. Evidence from a later analysis indicated that most CMV-associated TCR beta chains looked HLA-restricted.

V trimming: 5 bases; J trimming: 7 bases; junction bases outside the gene matches: 11. Per the germline V gene, CDR1 is LNHDA and CDR2 is SQIVND (reference sequence). The CDR3 loop spans 15 amino acids. This clone is a singleton in its sample. Its matching antigen is unknown. The PCR ran on 60 Vbeta and 13 Jbeta primers. In the original processing: In a later analysis, of around 80 million unique beta chains, about 12 million appeared in at least two donors. TCRdb's copy holds only in-frame clones and misses some; the assay was immunoSEQ multiplex PCR. Clone size and the V and J calls come from that table; the DNA yielded D and trimming. The sample consists of under 200,000 clones, about 85% of them appearing once.

This rearrangement joins TRBV19 to TRBJ1-5, with TRBD1 matching over 7 bases. The sequenced sample was PBMCs. The receptor was derived from a male donor in good health and CMV-seropositive. The CDR3 region is CASSVYNRGGQPQHF. Here the CDR3 DNA reads TGTGCCAGTAGTGTCTATAACAGGGGCGGCCAGCCCCAGCATTTT.